This T cell receptor (beta chain) was recorded in a study of T cell responses to AZD1222 COVID-19 vaccine. Study-wide results and limits: Spike-specific TCR breadth and depth grew following two AZD1222 doses.

Only in-frame clones appear in the TCRdb table, and some are missing; sequencing was by immunoSEQ multiplex PCR. The sample includes 150,000 to 180,000 clones, 85% to 95% of them seen just once. A note on this clone: What it binds is unknown.

From germline, CDR1 is SNHLY and CDR2 FYNNEI. This CDR3 comprises 12 residues. The junction had 2 bases not matched to a gene; V was cut back by 6 bases and J by 3 bases. This chain uses TRBV2 with TRBJ2-7; the match to TRBD2 covers 7 bases. The sequence was obtained from an adult who received the AZD1222 COVID-19 vaccine. The sample consisted of peripheral blood, taken 28 days after the second AZD1222 dose. CDR3 protein: CASSRDYYEQYF. The CDR3, as DNA: TGTGCCAGCAGCAGGGACTACTACGAGCAGTACTTC.